The 10 T cell receptor beta chains below were found in one sample sequenced in a study of cytomegalovirus exposure and HLA in healthy donors. The primer mix had 60 Vbeta and 13 Jbeta primers. Here immunoSEQ multiplex PCR was the method, and the copy in TCRdb shows in-frame clones only, minus some. Here the sample spans about 150,000 clones, roughly 80% being singletons. Sequencing was performed on PBMCs. These receptors were taken from a man between 18 and 29 years old in good health and CMV-seronegative.

This clone was counted only a few times. V is TRBV28 and J is TRBJ2-3; D is undetermined. The CDR3 extends over 12 amino acids. The V and J ends lost 2 bases and 4 bases respectively, with 4 bases between them. Germline-derived CDR1 and CDR2 are MDHEN and SYDVKM. The CDR3 DNA reads TGTGCCAGCAGTTTAAGCGCAGATACGCAGTATTTT. The encoded protein is CASSLSADTQYF.

V is TRBV7-8 and J is TRBJ2-2, with TRBD2 matching over 13 bases. J was trimmed by 4 bases and V by 5 bases; bases with no gene match: 10. The CDR3 runs to 18 residues. Germline CDR1 is SGHVS and CDR2 is FQNEAQ. The CDR3 DNA sequence: TGTGCCAGCAGCCCTAACCCACGACTAGCGGGAGGCACCGGGGAGCTGTTTTTT. This sequence encodes CASSPNPRLAGGTGELFF. Full variable domain (outside the CDR3, taken from reference TRBV7-8 and TRBJ2-2): GAGVSQSPRYKVAKRGQDVALRCDPISGHVSLFWYQQALGQGPEFLTYFQNEAQLDKSGLPSDRFFAERPEGSVSTLKIQRTQQEDSAVYLCASSPNPRLAGGTGELFFGEGSRLTVL.

A single count supports this clone. The chain is built from TRBV6-6 and TRBJ1-2; D uncertain. CDR1 is MNHNY and CDR2 is SVGAGI in the germline V gene (reference sequence). V was trimmed by 2 bases and J by 4 bases, leaving 14 bases between them. The CDR3 consists of 15 residues. This CDR3 is CASSYRVEGSYGYTF. The CDR3 DNA sequence: TGTGCCAGCAGTTACCGGGTTGAGGGAAGCTATGGCTACACCTTC.

A few counts support this clone. The chain joins TRBV2 to TRBJ2-7; D gene unclear. The CDR3 length is 11 residues. In germline, CDR1 is SNHLY, CDR2 FYNNEI. Trimming pared 6 bases from V and 1 base from J, leaving 4 bases between. The CDR3 here is CASRLSYEQYF. The CDR3, as DNA: TGTGCCAGCAGGTTATCCTACGAGCAGTACTTC.

This chain connects TRBV12-5 to TRBJ1-1, with TRBD1 matching over 8 bases. This CDR3 spans 14 amino acids. Germline trimming cut 4 bases from V and 5 bases from J; bases unmatched to any gene: 6. The V gene's germline CDR1 is LGHNT and CDR2 FRNRAP. The CDR3 loop is CASGSQGAGTEAFF. The CDR3 nucleotides are TGTGCTAGTGGTTCCCAGGGGGCTGGGACTGAAGCTTTCTTT.

This chain links TRBV5-1 with TRBJ1-1; D is possibly TRBD1 (5 bases). This CDR3 has 15 residues. The germline gives CDR1 SGHRS, CDR2 YFSETQ. V was shortened by 0 bases and J by 2 bases, with 11 bases between the two germline ends. DNA for the CDR3: TGCGCCAGCAGCTTGGCGGGTGACAGAAACACTGAAGCTTTCTTT. Its translation: CASSLAGDRNTEAFF.

The V call is TRBV9, the J call TRBJ1-3, with D unclear. This CDR3 spans 15 amino acids. V gave up 0 bases and J gave up 0 bases, with 7 bases separating them. The germline CDR1 and CDR2 sequences are SGDLS and YYNGEE. The CDR3: CASSVGEYSGNTIYF. The CDR3 DNA is TGTGCCAGCAGCGTAGGAGAGTACTCTGGAAACACCATATATTTT.

This chain uses TRBV18 with TRBJ2-7, with 8 positions matching TRBD2. This CDR3 region has 15 residues. Trimming took 3 bases from V and 7 from J; bases not matched to a gene: 11. The germline V gene encodes CDR1 KGHSH and CDR2 LQKENI. The CDR3 coding sequence is TGTGCCAGCTCACCGCCCGCGGGAGGTCAAGGGGAGCAGTACTTC. Amino acids: CASSPPAGGQGEQYF.

V usage is TRBV6-1 and J usage is TRBJ2-2, with D uncertain. Germline CDR1 reads MNHNS; CDR2 reads SASEGT. The CDR3 extends over 16 amino acids. V was clipped by 1 base and J by 0 bases, with 9 bases between them. CDR3 coding DNA: TGTGCCAGCAGTGAAGGGTGGCTCACGAACACCGGGGAGCTGTTTTTT. Amino acids: CASSEGWLTNTGELFF.

This chain connects TRBV6-1 to TRBJ1-2; 9 nucleotides match TRBD1. The CDR3 length is 18 residues. Looked up from germline, CDR1 is MNHNS and CDR2 is SASEGT. The trim removed 4 bases at V and 4 bases at J, leaving 16 bases unmatched. CDR3 in amino acids: CASSVQVMRQGGGYGYTF. Written as DNA, the CDR3 is TGTGCCAGCAGTGTCCAGGTAATGCGACAGGGGGGCGGCTATGGCTACACCTTC.